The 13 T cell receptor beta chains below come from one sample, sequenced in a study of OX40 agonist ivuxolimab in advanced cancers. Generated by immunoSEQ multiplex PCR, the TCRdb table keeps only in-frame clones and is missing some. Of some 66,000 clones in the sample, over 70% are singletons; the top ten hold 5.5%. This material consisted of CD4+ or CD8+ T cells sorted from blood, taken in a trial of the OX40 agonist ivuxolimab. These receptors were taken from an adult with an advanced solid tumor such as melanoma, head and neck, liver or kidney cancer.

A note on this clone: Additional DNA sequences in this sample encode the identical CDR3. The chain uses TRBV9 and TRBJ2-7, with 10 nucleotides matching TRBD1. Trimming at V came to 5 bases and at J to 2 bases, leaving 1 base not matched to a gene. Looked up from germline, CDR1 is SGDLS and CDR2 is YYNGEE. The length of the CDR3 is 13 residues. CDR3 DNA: TGTGCCAGCAGTGGACAGGGGGCCTACGAGCAGTACTTC. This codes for CASSGQGAYEQYF.

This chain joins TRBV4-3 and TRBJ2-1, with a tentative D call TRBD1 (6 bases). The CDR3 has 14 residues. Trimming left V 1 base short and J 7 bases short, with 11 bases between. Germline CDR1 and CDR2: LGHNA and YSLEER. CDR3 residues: CASSQVDSLNEQFF. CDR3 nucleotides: TGCGCCAGCAGCCAAGTGGACAGTTTGAATGAGCAGTTCTTC.

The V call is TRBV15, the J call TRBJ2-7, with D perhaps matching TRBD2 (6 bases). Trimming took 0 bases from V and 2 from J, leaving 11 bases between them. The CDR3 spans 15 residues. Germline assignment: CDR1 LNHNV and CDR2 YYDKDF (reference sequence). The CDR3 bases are TGTGCCACCAGCAGAGATTCGGGGGAGCCCTACGAGCAGTACTTC. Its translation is CATSRDSGEPYEQYF.

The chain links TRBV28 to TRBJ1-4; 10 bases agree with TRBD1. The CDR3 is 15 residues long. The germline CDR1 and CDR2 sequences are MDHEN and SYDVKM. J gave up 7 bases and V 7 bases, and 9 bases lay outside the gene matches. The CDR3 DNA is TGTGCCAGCAATGACAGGGGGCGCTTGGGTGAAAAACTGTTTTTT. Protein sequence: CASNDRGRLGEKLFF.

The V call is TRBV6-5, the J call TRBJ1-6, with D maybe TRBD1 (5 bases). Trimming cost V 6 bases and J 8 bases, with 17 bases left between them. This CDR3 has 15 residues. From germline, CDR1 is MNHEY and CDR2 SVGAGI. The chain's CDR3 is CASSPHRQKDSPLHF. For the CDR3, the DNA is TGTGCCAGCAGCCCTCACAGGCAAAAGGATTCACCCCTCCACTTT.

The CDR3 DNA reads TGTGCCAGCAGCCCCCGGCGGACAGTCAATCAGCCCCAGCATTTT. Translation: CASSPRRTVNQPQHF. J is TRBJ1-5 and V is TRBV5-8, with a possible D match to TRBD1 (6 bases). Germline V lookup: CDR1 SGHTS, CDR2 YDEGEE. V lost 4 bases and J 3 bases, leaving 14 bases between the germline ends. CDR3 size: 15 residues.

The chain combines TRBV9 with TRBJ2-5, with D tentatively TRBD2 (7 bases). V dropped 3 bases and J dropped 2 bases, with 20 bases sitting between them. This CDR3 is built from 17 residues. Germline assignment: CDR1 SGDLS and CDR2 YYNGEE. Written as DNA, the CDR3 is TGTGCCAGCAGCGACTATCCGGGGGGCTTGAAGCAAGAGACCCAGTACTTC. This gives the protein CASSDYPGGLKQETQYF.

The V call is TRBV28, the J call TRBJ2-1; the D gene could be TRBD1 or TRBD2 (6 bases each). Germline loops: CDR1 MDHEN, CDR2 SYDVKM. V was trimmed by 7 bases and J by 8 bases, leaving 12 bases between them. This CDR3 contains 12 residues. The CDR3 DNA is TGTGCCAGCACTAAAAGGGGGGATGAGCAGTTCTTC. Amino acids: CASTKRGDEQFF.

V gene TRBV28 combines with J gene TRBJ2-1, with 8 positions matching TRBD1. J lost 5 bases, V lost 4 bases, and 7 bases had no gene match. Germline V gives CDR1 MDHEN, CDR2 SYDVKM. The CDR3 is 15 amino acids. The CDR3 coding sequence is TGTGCCAGCAGTTCGACAGGGGATGGCAACAATGAGCAGTTCTTC. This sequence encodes CASSSTGDGNNEQFF.

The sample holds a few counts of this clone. In nucleotides, the CDR3 is TGTGCCAGCAGTCTGGGACTAGCCCTCACCGGGGAGCTGTTTTTT. This translates into CASSLGLALTGELFF. The chain employs TRBV6-1 and TRBJ2-2, with TRBD2 matching over 9 bases. From germline, CDR1 is MNHNS and CDR2 SASEGT. V trimming: 5 bases; J trimming: 4 bases; junction bases outside the gene matches: 5. The CDR3 runs 15 residues.

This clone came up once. For the CDR3, the DNA is TGCGCCAGCAGCCAGGCCTTGGGGGATTCCGGGGAGCTGTTTTTT. Its translation is CASSQALGDSGELFF. This sequence joins TRBV4-3 and TRBJ2-2; perhaps D is TRBD1 or TRBD2 (5 bases each). V lost 3 bases to trimming and J lost 6 bases, with 14 bases between them. CDR3 length: 15 amino acids. The germline CDR1 and CDR2 sequences are LGHNA and YSLEER.

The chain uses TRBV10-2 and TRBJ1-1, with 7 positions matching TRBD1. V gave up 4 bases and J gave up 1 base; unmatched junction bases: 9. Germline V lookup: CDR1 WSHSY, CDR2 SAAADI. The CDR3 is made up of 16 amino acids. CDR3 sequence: CASSGRRGLGNTEAFF. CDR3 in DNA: TGCGCCAGCAGTGGGAGGAGGGGGCTGGGGAACACTGAAGCTTTCTTT.

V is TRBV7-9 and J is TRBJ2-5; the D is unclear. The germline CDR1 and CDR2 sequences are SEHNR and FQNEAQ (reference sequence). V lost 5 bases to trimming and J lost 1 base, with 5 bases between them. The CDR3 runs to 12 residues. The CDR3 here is CASSPTQETQYF. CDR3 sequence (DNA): TGTGCCAGCAGCCCAACCCAAGAGACCCAGTACTTC.